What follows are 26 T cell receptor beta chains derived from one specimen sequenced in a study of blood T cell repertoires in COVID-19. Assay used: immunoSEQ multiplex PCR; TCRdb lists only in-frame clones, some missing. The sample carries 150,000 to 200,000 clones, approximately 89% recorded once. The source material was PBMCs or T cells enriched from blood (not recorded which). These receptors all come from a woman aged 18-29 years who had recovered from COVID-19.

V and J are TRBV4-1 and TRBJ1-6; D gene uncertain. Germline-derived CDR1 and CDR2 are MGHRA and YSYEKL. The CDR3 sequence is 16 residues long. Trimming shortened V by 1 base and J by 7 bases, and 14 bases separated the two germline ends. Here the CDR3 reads CASSQAPEVKNSPLHF. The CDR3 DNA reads TGCGCCAGCAGCCAAGCGCCGGAGGTAAAGAATTCACCCCTCCACTTT.

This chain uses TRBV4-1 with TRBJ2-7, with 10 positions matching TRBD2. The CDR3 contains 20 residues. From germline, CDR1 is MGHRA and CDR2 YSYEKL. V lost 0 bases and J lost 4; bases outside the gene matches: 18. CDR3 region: CASSQDRDRSPSGSVYEQYF. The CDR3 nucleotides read TGCGCCAGCAGCCAAGATCGGGACAGGTCCCCTAGCGGGAGCGTGTACGAGCAGTACTTC.

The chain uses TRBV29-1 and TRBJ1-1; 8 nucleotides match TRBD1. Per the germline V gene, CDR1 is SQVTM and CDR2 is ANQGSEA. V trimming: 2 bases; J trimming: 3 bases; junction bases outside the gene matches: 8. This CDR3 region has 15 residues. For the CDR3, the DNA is TGCAGCGTTGAAAAAGCCGGGACAGGAGACACTGAAGCTTTCTTT. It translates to CSVEKAGTGDTEAFF.

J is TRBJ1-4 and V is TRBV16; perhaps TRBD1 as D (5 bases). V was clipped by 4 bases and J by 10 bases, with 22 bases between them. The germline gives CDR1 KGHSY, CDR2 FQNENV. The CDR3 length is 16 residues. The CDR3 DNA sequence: TGTGCCAGCAGCCTCTCGCTTCGCGGGGTTGGGGCAAAACTGTTTTTT. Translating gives CASSLSLRGVGAKLFF.

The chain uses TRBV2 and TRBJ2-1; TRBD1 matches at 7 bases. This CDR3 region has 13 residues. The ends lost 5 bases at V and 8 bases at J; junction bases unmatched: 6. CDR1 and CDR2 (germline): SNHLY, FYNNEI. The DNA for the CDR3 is TGTGCCAGCAGTCCGGGACAGACCTATGAGCAGTTCTTC. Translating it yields CASSPGQTYEQFF.

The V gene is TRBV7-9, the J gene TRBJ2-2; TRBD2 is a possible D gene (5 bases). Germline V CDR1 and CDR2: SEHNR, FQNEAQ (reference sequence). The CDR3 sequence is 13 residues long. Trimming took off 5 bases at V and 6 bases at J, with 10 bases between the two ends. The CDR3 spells CASSKRASGELFF. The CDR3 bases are TGTGCCAGCAGCAAGAGGGCCTCCGGGGAGCTGTTTTTT.

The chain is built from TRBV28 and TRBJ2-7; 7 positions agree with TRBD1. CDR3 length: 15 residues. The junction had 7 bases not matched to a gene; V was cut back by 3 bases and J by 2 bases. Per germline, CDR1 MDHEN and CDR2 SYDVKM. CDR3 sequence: CASSLEQGRTYEQYF. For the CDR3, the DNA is TGTGCCAGCAGTTTGGAACAGGGGCGAACCTACGAGCAGTACTTC.

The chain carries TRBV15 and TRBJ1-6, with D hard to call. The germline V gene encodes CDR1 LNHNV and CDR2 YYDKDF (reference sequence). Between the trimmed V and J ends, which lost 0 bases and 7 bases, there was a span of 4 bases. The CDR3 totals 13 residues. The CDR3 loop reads CATSRDLNSPLHF. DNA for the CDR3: TGTGCCACCAGCAGAGATCTAAATTCACCCCTCCACTTT. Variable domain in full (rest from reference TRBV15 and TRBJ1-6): DAMVIQNPRYQVTQFGKPVTLSCSQTLNHNVMYWYQQKSSQAPKLLFHYYDKDFNNEADTPDNFQSRRPNTSFCFLDIRSPGLGDTAMYLCATSRDLNSPLHFGNGTRLTVT.

CDR3 protein: CASSSGRWGREYGYTF. The DNA of the CDR3 is TGTGCCAGCAGTTCGGGACGTTGGGGGCGAGAGTATGGCTACACCTTC. The gene calls are TRBV28 and TRBJ1-2; possibly TRBD1 for D (6 bases). Between the trimmed V and J ends, which lost 4 bases and 5 bases, there was a span of 20 bases. Germline values: CDR1 MDHEN, CDR2 SYDVKM. CDR3 length: 16 amino acids.

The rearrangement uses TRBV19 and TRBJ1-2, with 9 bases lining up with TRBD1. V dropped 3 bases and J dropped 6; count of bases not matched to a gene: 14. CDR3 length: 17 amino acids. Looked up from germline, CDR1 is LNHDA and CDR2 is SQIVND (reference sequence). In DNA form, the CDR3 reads TGTGCCAGTAGTATCAGCGCGACAGGGGGGGCCCTAGATGGCTACACCTTC. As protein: CASSISATGGALDGYTF. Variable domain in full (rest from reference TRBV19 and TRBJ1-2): DGGITQSPKYLFRKEGQNVTLSCEQNLNHDAMYWYRQDPGQGLRLIYYSQIVNDFQKGDIAEGYSVSREKKESFPLTVTSAQKNPTAFYLCASSISATGGALDGYTFGSGTRLTVV.

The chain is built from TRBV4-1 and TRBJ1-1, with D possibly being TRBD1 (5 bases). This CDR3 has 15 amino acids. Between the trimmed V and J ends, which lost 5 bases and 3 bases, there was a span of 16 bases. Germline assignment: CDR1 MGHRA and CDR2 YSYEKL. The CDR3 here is CASSWGGVVDTEAFF. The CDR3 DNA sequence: TGCGCCAGCAGCTGGGGAGGGGTAGTCGACACTGAAGCTTTCTTT.

The CDR3 DNA reads as TGTGCCAGCAGTTACTCCGGGACTAGCGGGAAGGATGAGCAGTTCTTC. This gives the protein CASSYSGTSGKDEQFF. J is TRBJ2-1 and V is TRBV28; 13 bases align to TRBD2. This CDR3 region has 16 residues. Trimming took 4 bases from V and 8 from J; bases not matched to a gene: 8. CDR1 is MDHEN and CDR2 is SYDVKM in the germline V gene.

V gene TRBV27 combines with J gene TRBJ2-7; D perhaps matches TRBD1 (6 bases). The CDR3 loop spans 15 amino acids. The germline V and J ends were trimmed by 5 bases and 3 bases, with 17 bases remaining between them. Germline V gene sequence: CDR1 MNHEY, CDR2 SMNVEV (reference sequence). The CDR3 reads CASSKKGDPYYEQYF. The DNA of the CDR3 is TGTGCCAGCAGTAAAAAGGGGGACCCTTACTACGAGCAGTACTTC.

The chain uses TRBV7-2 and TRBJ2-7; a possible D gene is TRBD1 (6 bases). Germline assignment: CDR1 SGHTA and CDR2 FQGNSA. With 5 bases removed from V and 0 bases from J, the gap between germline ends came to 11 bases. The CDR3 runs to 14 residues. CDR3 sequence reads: CASSLGDISYEQYF. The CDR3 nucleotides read TGTGCCAGCAGCCTGGGGGACATCTCCTACGAGCAGTACTTC.

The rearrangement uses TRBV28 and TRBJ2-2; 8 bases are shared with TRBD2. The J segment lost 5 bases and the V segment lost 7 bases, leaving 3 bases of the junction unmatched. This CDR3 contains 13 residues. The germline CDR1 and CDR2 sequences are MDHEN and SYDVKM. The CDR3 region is CASMSGSTGELFF. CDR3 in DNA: TGTGCCAGCATGAGCGGGAGTACCGGGGAGCTGTTTTTT.

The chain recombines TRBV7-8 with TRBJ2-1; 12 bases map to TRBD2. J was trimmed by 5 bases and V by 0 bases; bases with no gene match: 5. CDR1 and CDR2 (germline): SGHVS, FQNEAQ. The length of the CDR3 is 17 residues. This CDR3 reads CASSLALAGGLNNEQFF. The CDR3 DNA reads TGTGCCAGCAGCTTAGCGCTAGCGGGAGGGCTAAACAATGAGCAGTTCTTC.

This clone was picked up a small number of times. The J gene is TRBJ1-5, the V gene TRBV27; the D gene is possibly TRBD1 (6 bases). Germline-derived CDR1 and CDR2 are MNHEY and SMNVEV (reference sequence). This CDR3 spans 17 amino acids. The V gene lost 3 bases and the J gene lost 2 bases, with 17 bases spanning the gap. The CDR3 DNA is TGTGCCAGCAGTTTGCTACGCCCACAGGGAGGCAATCAGCCCCAGCATTTT. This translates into CASSLLRPQGGNQPQHF.

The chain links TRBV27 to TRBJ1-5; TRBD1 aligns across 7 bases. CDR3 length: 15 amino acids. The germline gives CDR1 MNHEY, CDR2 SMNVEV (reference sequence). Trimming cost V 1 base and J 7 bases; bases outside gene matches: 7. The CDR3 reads CASSLYGAGGQPQHF. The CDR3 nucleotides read TGTGCCAGCAGTTTATATGGTGCAGGGGGACAGCCCCAGCATTTT.

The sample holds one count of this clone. The CDR3 region has the DNA TGTGCCAGTAGTGAGATTACAGGGAAAAGTAAGGCTGAAGCTTTCTTT. It codes for CASSEITGKSKAEAFF. V is TRBV19 and J is TRBJ1-1, with a weak D call TRBD1 (6 bases). The CDR3 has 16 amino acids. Germline-derived CDR1 and CDR2 are LNHDA and SQIVND (reference sequence). V lost 5 bases, J lost 6 bases, and 22 bases lay in between.

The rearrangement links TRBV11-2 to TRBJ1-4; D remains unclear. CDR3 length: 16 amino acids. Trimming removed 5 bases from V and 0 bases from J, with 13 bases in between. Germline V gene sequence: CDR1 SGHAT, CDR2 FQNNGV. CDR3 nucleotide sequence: TGTGCCAGCAGCCAAGGCGGGAGGGCAACTAATGAAAAACTGTTTTTT. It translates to CASSQGGRATNEKLFF.

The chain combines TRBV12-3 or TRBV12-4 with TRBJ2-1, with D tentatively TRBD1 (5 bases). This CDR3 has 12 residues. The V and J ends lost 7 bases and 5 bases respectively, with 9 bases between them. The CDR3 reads CASTLGDNEQFF. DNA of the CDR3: TGTGCCAGCACCCTAGGGGACAATGAGCAGTTCTTC.

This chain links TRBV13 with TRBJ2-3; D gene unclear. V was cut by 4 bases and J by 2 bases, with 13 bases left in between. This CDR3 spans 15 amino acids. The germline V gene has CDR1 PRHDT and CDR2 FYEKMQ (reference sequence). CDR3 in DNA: TGTGCCAGCAGCTCCTCCCCTAGTGACACAGATACGCAGTATTTT. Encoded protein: CASSSSPSDTDTQYF.

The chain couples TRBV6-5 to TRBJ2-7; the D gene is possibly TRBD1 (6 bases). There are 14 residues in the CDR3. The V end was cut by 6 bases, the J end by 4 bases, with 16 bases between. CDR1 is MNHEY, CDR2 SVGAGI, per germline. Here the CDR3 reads CASSRPGTPYEQYF. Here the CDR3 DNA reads TGTGCCAGCAGCAGACCCGGGACACCTTACGAGCAGTACTTC.

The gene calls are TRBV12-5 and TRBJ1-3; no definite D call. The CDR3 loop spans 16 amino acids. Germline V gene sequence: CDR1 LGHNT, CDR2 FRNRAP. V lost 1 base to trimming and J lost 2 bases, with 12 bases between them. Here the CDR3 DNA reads TGTGCTAGTGGTTTGGACCGGGGTTCACCTGGAAACACCATATATTTT. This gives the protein CASGLDRGSPGNTIYF.

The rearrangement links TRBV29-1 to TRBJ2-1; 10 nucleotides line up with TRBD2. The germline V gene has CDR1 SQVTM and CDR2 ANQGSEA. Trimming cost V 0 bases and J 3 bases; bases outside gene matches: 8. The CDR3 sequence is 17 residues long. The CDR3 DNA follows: TGCAGCGTTGAAGACGCTCCGGCTAGCGGGGGCTACAATGAGCAGTTCTTC. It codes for CSVEDAPASGGYNEQFF.

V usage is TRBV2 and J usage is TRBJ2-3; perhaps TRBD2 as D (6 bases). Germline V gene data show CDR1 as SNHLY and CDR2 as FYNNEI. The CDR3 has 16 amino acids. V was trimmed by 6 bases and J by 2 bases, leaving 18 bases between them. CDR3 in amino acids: CASRGVLGGNTDTQYF. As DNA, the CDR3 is TGTGCCAGCAGAGGAGTGCTGGGAGGTAACACAGATACGCAGTATTTT.